This TCR beta chain was retrieved from a study of T-cell memory formation after mild COVID-19. J gave up 0 bases and V 6 bases, and 6 bases lay outside the gene matches. This CDR3 is 15 amino acids long. The germline V gene encodes CDR1 MNHEY and CDR2 SVGEGT. TCRdb redid the calling of the 5' RACE reads with MiXCR, one entry per CDR3 protein. The sample holds a few hundred thousand distinct CDR3 sequences, around 30% seen once. With regard to this clonotype: The antigen is not known.

Findings and caveats of the study: Researchers report contracting CD4+ clones mostly in CM and EM, with CD8+ clones in EMRA.

Sample: PBMCs or a T cell subset sorted from them (not recorded which). The chain employs TRBV6-2 or TRBV6-3 and TRBJ2-7; the match to TRBD1 covers 9 bases. The origin of this receptor is an adult woman who had mild COVID-19 (a few samples of this study predate the infection). Cell type and time point are not known. The CDR3 DNA sequence: TGTGCCAGCAGGAGGACAGGGGCGAGCTCCTACGAGCAGTACTTC. This codes for CASRRTGASSYEQYF.